This entry lists 8 T cell receptor beta chains sequenced from one sample in a study of shared clonotypes between healthy human individuals. Using immunoSEQ multiplex PCR, the repertoire was profiled, and TCRdb retains in-frame clones only, with some absent. The sample yields around 1.5 million clones, under 99% seen once. The sequenced sample was naive CD4+ T cells sorted from blood. The sample's subset: CD45RA+ positively selected. The receptor source for this set is a man under 40 in good health.

This chain connects TRBV29-1 to TRBJ2-5; D possibly corresponds to TRBD1 (7 bases). Trimming shortened V by 2 bases and J by 4 bases, and 14 bases separated the two germline ends. The CDR3 contains 14 residues. Germline V gives CDR1 SQVTM, CDR2 ANQGSEA. This CDR3 reads CSVEPGGRRETQYF. CDR3 bases: TGCAGCGTTGAACCAGGGGGGAGGCGAGAGACCCAGTACTTC.

The CDR3 DNA follows: TGTGCCTGGAGTGACCGGGATACGCAGTATTTT. This sequence encodes CAWSDRDTQYF. The chain has TRBV30 and TRBJ2-3; no firm D call. This CDR3 contains 11 residues. Germline V gene data show CDR1 as GTSNPN and CDR2 as SVGIG (reference sequence). Trimming cost V 1 base and J 6 bases, with 5 bases left between them.

This clone was seen once. The chain has TRBV18 and TRBJ2-6; D is ambiguous. Germline CDR1 is KGHSH and CDR2 is LQKENI. The CDR3 runs 17 residues. Trimming shortened V by 3 bases and J by 1 base, and 13 bases separated the two germline ends. DNA of the CDR3: TGTGCCAGCTCACCTCGTACAAGGGTGTCTGGGGCCAACGTCCTGACTTTC. Translation gives CASSPRTRVSGANVLTF.

This chain joins TRBV2 and TRBJ1-3; unclear D gene. The V gene's germline CDR1 is SNHLY and CDR2 FYNNEI. The CDR3 has 15 residues. V lost 1 base, J lost 3 bases, and 10 bases lay in between. CDR3 protein: CASSEEGYNGNTIYF. CDR3 DNA sequence: TGTGCCAGCAGTGAAGAGGGTTATAATGGAAACACCATATATTTT.

This chain joins TRBV7-9 and TRBJ2-7; D is undetermined. Germline CDR1 SEHNR, CDR2 FQNEAQ (reference sequence). The CDR3 spans 16 residues. The ends were cut back, 1 base at V and 3 bases at J, with 16 bases in the middle. The CDR3 sequence is CASSLGLVSGGYEQYF. CDR3 nucleotide sequence: TGTGCCAGCAGCTTAGGTTTGGTATCAGGCGGCTACGAGCAGTACTTC. Using reference TRBV7-9 and TRBJ2-7 for the parts outside the CDR3, the full variable domain is DTGVSQNPRHKITKRGQNVTFRCDPISEHNRLYWYRQTLGQGPEFLTYFQNEAQLEKSRLLSDRFSAERPKGSFSTLEIQRTEQGDSAMYLCASSLGLVSGGYEQYFGPGTRLTVT.

The CDR3, as DNA: TGTGCCAGCAGCTTAGTAGCTAGAACGGCGGGAGCACCCTACAATGAGCAGTTCTTC. It codes for CASSLVARTAGAPYNEQFF. The gene calls are TRBV11-2 and TRBJ2-1; 7 bases fit TRBD2. Losses at the gene ends were 1 base for V and 2 bases for J; bases not matched to a gene: 14. This CDR3 contains 19 residues. Germline V lookup: CDR1 SGHAT, CDR2 FQNNGV. Using reference TRBV11-2 and TRBJ2-1 for the parts outside the CDR3, the full variable domain is EAGVAQSPRYKIIEKRQSVAFWCNPISGHATLYWYQQILGQGPKLLIQFQNNGVVDDSQLPKDRFSAERLKGVDSTLKIQPAKLEDSAVYLCASSLVARTAGAPYNEQFFGPGTRLTVL.

V usage is TRBV6-6 and J usage is TRBJ2-3, with D tentatively TRBD2 (6 bases). Germline V gene sequence: CDR1 MNHNY, CDR2 SVGAGI (reference sequence). V was trimmed by 6 bases and J by 4 bases, leaving 11 bases between them. The CDR3 totals 13 residues. CDR3 in DNA: TGTGCCAGCAGGGGACTTAGTCCAGATACGCAGTATTTT. Its translation is CASRGLSPDTQYF.

About this clone: The same CDR3 is also encoded by other DNA sequences in this sample. The rearrangement uses TRBV9 and TRBJ2-3; the D is unclear. Per germline, CDR1 SGDLS and CDR2 YYNGEE. V lost 0 bases, J lost 2 bases, and 7 bases lay in between. This CDR3 comprises 14 residues. CDR3 bases: TGTGCCAGCAGCGTAGGTCCAGCCACAGATACGCAGTATTTT. Encoded protein: CASSVGPATDTQYF.